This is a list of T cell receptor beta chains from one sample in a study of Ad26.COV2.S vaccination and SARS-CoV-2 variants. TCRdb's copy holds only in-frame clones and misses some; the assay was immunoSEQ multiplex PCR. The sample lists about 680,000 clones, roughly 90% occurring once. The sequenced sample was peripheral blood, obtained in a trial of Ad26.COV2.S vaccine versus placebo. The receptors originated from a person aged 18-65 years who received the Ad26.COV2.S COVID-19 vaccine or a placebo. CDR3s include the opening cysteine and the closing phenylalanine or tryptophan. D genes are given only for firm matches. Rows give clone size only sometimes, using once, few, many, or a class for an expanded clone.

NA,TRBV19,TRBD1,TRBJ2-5,TGTGCCAGTAGTATAGCGGGCCCCAGGGGGTTTGAGACCCAGTACTTC,CASSIAGPRGFETQYF
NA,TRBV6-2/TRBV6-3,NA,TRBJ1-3,TGTGCCAGCAGCTCTAACTCTGGAAACACCATATATTTT,CASSSNSGNTIYF
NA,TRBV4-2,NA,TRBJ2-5,TGTGCCAGCAGCCAAGACCGAGAGACCCAGTACTTC,CASSQDRETQYF
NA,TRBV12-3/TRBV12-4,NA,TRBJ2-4,TGTGCCAGCAGTCCCGCTACCCACATTCAGTACTTC,CASSPATHIQYF
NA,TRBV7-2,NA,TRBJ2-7,TGTGCCAGCAGCTTAGGGGTATCCGCACCCTACGAGCAGTACTTC,CASSLGVSAPYEQYF
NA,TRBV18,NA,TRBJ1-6,TGTGCCAGCTCACCAAAGGGTCTTGATTCACCCCTCCACTTT,CASSPKGLDSPLHF
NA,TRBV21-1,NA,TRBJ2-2,TGTGCCAGCCTCCCGTTGGGGGCCGGGGAGCTGTTTTTT,CASLPLGAGELFF
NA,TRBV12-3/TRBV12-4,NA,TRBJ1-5,TGTGCCAGCAGCCAGGGGAATCAGCCCCAGCATTTT,CASSQGNQPQHF
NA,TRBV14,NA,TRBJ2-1,TGTGCCCTGCCCGGACCCAGAAACAATGAGCAGTTCTTC,CALPGPRNNEQFF
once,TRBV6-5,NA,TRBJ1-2,TGTGCCAGCAGTTACTCACAGGGTGGTGGCTACACCTTC,CASSYSQGGGYTF
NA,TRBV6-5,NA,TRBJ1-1,TGTGCCAGCAGTTACCTACGGAGTTTTCCTGAAGCTTTCTTT,CASSYLRSFPEAFF
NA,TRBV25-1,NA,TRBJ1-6,TGTGCCAGCAGTAACACAGGATTCCTCTATAATTCACCCCTCCACTTT,CASSNTGFLYNSPLHF
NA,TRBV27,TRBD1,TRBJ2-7,TGTGCCAGCAGTCCGATGGACAGGGCGGACGAGCAGTACTTC,CASSPMDRADEQYF
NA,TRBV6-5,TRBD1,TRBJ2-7,TGTGCCAGCTCCCGGGACAGGGGAGTCTACGAGCAGTACTTC,CASSRDRGVYEQYF
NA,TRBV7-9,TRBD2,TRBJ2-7,TGTGCCAGCAGATCAGGGACTAGGTCAAACGAGCAGTACTTC,CASRSGTRSNEQYF
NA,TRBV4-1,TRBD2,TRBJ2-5,TGCGCCAGCAGCCAAGATATCTCCGCGGGGGGCCGGGAGACCCAGTACTTC,CASSQDISAGGRETQYF
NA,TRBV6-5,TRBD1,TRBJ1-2,TGTGCCACTTGGACAGGGCGAATCTATGGCTACACCTTC,CATWTGRIYGYTF
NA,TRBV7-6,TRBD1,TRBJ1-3,TGTGCCAGCAGCCGAGACAGGGCTGGAAACACCATATATTTT,CASSRDRAGNTIYF
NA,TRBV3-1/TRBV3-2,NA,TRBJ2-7,TGTGCCAGCAGCCAAGATTGGGGACTCCACTACGAGCAGTACTTC,CASSQDWGLHYEQYF
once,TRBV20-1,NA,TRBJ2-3,TGCAGTGCTCTCCCAACAGATACGCAGTATTTT,CSALPTDTQYF
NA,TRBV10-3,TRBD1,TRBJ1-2,TGTGCCATCAGTGAGTTTCGGACAGGGGATAATGGCTACACCTTC,CAISEFRTGDNGYTF
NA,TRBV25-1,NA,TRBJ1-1,TGTGCCAGCAGGGCGGATACAGGGTCAGCTGAAGCTTTCTTT,CASRADTGSAEAFF
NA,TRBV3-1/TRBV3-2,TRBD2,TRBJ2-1,TGTGCCAGCAGCCAAGATGGCAGCGGGAGGGATAATGAGCAGTTCTTC,CASSQDGSGRDNEQFF
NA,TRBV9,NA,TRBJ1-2,TGTGCCAGCAGCTTACGGACCGGGGTTTGGGATGGCTACACCTTC,CASSLRTGVWDGYTF